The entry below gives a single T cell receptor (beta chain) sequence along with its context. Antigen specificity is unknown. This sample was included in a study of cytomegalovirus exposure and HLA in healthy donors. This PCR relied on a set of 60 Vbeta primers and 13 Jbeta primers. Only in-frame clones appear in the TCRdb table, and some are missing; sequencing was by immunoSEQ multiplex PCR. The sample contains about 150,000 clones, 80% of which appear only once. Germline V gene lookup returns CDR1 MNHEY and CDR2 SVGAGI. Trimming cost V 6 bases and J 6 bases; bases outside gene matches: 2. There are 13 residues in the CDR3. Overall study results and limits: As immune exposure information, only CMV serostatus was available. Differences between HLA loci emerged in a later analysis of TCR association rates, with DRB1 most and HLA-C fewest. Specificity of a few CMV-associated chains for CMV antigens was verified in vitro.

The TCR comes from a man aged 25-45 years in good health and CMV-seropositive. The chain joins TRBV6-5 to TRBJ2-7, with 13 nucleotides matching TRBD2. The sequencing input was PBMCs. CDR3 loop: CASRRTSGSEQYF. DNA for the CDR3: TGTGCCAGCAGGAGGACTAGCGGGAGCGAGCAGTACTTC.